The text below deals with one TCR beta chain. In the PCR, 60 Vbeta and 13 Jbeta primers were used. Data came from immunoSEQ multiplex PCR; TCRdb stores just in-frame clones and leaves some out. The data hold about 50,000 clones, with 60% to 80% observed a single time. This record belongs to a study of cytomegalovirus exposure and HLA in healthy donors. The TCR originated in a woman in her thirties or forties in good health and CMV-seropositive. Sequenced input: PBMCs.

In DNA, the CDR3 is TGTGCCAGCAGTGGGTACAGTTTGGGTCAGCCCCAGCATTTT. Translation gives CASSGYSLGQPQHF. The chain is built from TRBV6-1 and TRBJ1-5; no clear D. The CDR3 extends over 14 amino acids. In germline, CDR1 is MNHNS, CDR2 SASEGT. V gave up 4 bases and J gave up 6 bases, with 13 bases separating them.